This T cell receptor (beta chain) was obtained from a study of T-cell reconstitution after alpha-beta-depleted transplantation in children. TCRbeta library preparation incorporated unique molecular identifiers. MiXCR, run by TCRdb on the PCR reads, gives a single entry per CDR3 protein. Of some 490,000 distinct CDR3 sequences detected, under 15% appear once; the ten largest clones hold about 5.6%. This receptor was obtained from a human donor who donated a stem cell graft to a child with combined immunodeficiency. Here the sequenced sample was PBMCs from the stem cell graft donor, taken from the stem cell graft.

The CDR3 coding sequence is TGTGCCAGCAGCATGAGGGACAACTACCAAGAGACCCAGTACTTC. Protein: CASSMRDNYQETQYF. The chain employs TRBV2 and TRBJ2-5; D possibly corresponds to TRBD1 (6 bases). The CDR3 loop spans 15 amino acids. Germline CDR1 reads SNHLY; CDR2 reads FYNNEI. Trimming removed 6 bases from V and 0 bases from J, with 14 bases in between.